The present entry profiles one T cell receptor (beta chain) with its context. The data were taken from a study of OX40 agonist ivuxolimab in advanced cancers. The wider study: Cancers in dose escalation were hepatocellular, melanoma, renal cell and head and neck.

Method: immunoSEQ multiplex PCR; TCRdb's copy keeps in-frame clones and lacks some. The sample lists 85,000 to 90,000 clones, about 90% seen once, with more than 0.95% in the top ten. CDR3 length: 14 amino acids. Germline V gives CDR1 GTSNPN, CDR2 SVGIG (reference sequence). Trimming took 2 bases from V and 6 from J; bases not matched to a gene: 3. This TCR came from an adult with an advanced solid tumor such as melanoma, head and neck, liver or kidney cancer. The genes are TRBV30 and TRBJ2-1, with TRBD2 identical over 11 bases. The sample here was CD4+ or CD8+ T cells sorted from blood, taken in a trial of the OX40 agonist ivuxolimab. CDR3 amino acids: CAWSLTSGSNEQFF. The CDR3 bases are TGTGCCTGGAGTCTAACTAGCGGGAGCAATGAGCAGTTCTTC.